This TCR beta chain was identified during a study of regulatory T cells in long-lasting Graves disease. General observations from the study: It was in persistent disease that TRBV28, TRBJ1-2 and TRBJ2-5 were favored. A greater number of public clonotypes (fewer than 3,000) was shared by persistent patients than by new patients (about 880).

With iRepertoire HTBI primers and Arm-PCR of CDR3 regions, TCR beta libraries were built. TCRdb itself ran the multiplex PCR reads through MiXCR, one entry per CDR3 protein. The sample yields fewer than 550,000 distinct CDR3 sequences, about 22% seen once. This clonotype was detected ten times or more. The antigen remains undetermined. Germline CDR1 reads MNHNS; CDR2 reads SASEGT. Losses at the gene ends were 2 bases for V and 4 bases for J; bases not matched to a gene: 10. This CDR3 comprises 16 residues. The time point was: persistent/refractory GD, antithyroid drugs over 5 years with positive TRAb. The TCR library was made from RNA extracted from PBMCs. Each of the patients was recruited from an endocrinology department situated in Xi'an, China. Staff drew around 8.5 milliliters of peripheral blood into EDTA tubes.

V usage is TRBV6-1 and J usage is TRBJ1-2; 7 positions agree with TRBD1. The source of this sequence is a female donor with Graves disease. Sequenced here: peripheral blood mononuclear cells (PBMCs), sampled when the disease was refractory, from a patient treated with antithyroid drugs. The CDR3 region is CASSERAHRGFYGYTF. CDR3 bases: TGTGCCAGCAGTGAAAGGGCACACAGGGGCTTCTATGGCTACACCTTC.